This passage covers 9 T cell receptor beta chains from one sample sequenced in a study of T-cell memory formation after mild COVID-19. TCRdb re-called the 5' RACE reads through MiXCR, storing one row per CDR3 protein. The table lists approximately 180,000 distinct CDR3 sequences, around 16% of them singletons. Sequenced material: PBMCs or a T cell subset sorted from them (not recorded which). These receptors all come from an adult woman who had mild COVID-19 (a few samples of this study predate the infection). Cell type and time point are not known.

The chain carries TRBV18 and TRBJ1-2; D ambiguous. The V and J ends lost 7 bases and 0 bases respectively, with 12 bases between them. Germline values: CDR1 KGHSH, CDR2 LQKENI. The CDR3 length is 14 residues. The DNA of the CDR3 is TGTGCCAGCTTACAGACGGCTGCTAACTATGGCTACACCTTC. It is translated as CASLQTAANYGYTF.

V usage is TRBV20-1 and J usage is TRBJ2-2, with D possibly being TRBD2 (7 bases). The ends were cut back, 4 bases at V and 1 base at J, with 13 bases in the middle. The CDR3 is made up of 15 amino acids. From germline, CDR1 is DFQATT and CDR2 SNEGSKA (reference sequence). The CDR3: CSAKGGGQNTGELFF. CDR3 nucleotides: TGCAGTGCTAAAGGCGGGGGCCAGAACACCGGGGAGCTGTTTTTT.

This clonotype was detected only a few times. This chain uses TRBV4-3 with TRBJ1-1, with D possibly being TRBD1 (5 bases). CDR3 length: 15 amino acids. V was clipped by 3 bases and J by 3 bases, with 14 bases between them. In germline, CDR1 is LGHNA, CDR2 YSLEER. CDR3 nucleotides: TGCGCCAGCAGCCAGGGGGGTCGTTCGGACACTGAAGCTTTCTTT. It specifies CASSQGGRSDTEAFF.

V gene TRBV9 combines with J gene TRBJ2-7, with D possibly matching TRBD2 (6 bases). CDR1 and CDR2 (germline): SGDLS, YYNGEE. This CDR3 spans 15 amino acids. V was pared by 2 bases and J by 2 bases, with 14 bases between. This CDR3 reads CASSVGGGGPYEQYF. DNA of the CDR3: TGTGCCAGCAGCGTCGGGGGAGGTGGCCCCTACGAGCAGTACTTC.

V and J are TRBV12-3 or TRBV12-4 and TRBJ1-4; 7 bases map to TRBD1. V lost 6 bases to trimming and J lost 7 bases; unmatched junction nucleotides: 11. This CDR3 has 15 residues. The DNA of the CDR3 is TGTGCCAGCAGGGGGGGACAGTATGGTTTTGAAAAACTGTTTTTT. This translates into CASRGGQYGFEKLFF.

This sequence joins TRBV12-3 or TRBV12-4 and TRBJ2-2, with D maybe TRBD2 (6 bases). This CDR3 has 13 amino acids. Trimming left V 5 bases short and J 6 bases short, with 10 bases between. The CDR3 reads CASSTSSAGELFF. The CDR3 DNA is TGTGCCAGCAGTACTAGCTCGGCCGGGGAGCTGTTTTTT.

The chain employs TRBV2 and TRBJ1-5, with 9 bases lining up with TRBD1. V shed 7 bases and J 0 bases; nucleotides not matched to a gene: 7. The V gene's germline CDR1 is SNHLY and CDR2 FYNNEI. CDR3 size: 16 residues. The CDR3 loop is CASIRDRDYSNQPQHF. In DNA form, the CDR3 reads TGTGCCAGCATCCGGGACAGGGACTATAGCAATCAGCCCCAGCATTTT.

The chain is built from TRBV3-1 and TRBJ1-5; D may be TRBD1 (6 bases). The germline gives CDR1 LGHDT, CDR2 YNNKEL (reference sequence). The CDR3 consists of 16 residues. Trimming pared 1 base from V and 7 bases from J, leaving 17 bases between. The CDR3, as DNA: TGTGCCAGCAGCCAAGGTCCGGGGGCGATAGGGCAGCCCCAGCATTTT. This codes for CASSQGPGAIGQPQHF.

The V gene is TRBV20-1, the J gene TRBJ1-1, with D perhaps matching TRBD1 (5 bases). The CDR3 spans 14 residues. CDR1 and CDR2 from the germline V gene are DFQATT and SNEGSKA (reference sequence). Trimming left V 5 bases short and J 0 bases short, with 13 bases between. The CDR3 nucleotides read TGCAGTGCTGCCGGACAAGGTTTGAACACTGAAGCTTTCTTT. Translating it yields CSAAGQGLNTEAFF.